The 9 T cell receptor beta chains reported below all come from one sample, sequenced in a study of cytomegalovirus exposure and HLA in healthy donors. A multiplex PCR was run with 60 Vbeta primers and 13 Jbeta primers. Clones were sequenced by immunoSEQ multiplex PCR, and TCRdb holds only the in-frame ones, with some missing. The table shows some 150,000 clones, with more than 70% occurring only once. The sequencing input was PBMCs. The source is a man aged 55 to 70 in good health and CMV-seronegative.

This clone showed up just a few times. The CDR3 loop reads CASLLGVGEKLFF. The DNA of the CDR3 is TGTGCCAGTCTACTGGGAGTAGGTGAAAAACTGTTTTTT. V usage is TRBV6-6 and J usage is TRBJ1-4; D ambiguous. This CDR3 comprises 13 residues. CDR1 and CDR2 (germline): MNHNY, SVGAGI (reference sequence). Trimming stripped 9 bases from V and 7 bases from J, with 15 bases between.

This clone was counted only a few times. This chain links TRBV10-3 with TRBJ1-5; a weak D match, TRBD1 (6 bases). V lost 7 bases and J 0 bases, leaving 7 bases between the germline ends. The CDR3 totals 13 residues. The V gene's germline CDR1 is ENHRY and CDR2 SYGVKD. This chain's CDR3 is CAITGDSNQPQHF. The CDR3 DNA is TGTGCCATCACAGGGGATAGCAATCAGCCCCAGCATTTT.

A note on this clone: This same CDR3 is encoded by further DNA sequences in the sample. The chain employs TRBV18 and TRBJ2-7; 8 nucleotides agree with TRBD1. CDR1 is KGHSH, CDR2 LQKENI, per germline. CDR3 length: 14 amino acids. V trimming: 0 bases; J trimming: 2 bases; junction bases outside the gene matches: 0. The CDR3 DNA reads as TGTGCCAGCTCACCACCGGGACAGGCCTACGAGCAGTACTTC. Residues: CASSPPGQAYEQYF. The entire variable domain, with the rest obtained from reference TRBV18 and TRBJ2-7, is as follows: NAGVMQNPRHLVRRRGQEARLRCSPMKGHSHVYWYRQLPEEGLKFMVYLQKENIIDESGMPKERFSAEFPKEGPSILRIQQVVRGDSAAYFCASSPPGQAYEQYFGPGTRLTVT.

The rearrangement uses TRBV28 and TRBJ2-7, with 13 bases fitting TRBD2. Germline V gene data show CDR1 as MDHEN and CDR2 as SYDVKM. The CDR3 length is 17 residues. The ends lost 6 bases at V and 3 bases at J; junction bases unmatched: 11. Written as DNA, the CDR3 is TGTGCCAGCAGACGTTCTACTAGCGGGGGGGGAAGCTACGAGCAGTACTTC. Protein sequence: CASRRSTSGGGSYEQYF. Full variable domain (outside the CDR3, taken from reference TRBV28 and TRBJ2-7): DVKVTQSSRYLVKRTGEKVFLECVQDMDHENMFWYRQDPGLGLRLIYFSYDVKMKEKGDIPEGYSVSREKKERFSLILESASTNQTSMYLCASRRSTSGGGSYEQYFGPGTRLTVT.

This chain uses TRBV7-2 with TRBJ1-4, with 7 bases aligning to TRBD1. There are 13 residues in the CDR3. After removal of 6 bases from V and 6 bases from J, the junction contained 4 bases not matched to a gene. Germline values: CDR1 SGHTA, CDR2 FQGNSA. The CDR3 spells CASSLTGHEKLFF. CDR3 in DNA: TGTGCCAGCAGTCTGACAGGGCATGAAAAACTGTTTTTT.

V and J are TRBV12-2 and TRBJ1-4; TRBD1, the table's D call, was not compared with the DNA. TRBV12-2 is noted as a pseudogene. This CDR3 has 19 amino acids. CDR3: CASRLDLQDRTATNEKLFF. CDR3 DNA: TGTGCAAGTCGCTTAGACCTCCAAGACAGAACCGCAACTAATGAAAAACTGTTTTTT.

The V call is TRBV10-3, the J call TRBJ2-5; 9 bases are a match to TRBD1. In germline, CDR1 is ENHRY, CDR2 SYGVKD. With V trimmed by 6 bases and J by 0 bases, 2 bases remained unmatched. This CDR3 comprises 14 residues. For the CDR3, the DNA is TGTGCCATCAGGAGGACAGGGGACCAAGAGACCCAGTACTTC. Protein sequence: CAIRRTGDQETQYF.

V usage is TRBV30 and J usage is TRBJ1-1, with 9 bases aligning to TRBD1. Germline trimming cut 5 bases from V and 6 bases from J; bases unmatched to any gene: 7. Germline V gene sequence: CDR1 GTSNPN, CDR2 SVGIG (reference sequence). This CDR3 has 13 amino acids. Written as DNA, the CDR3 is TGTGCCTGGCGGACAGGGGAGACGGCTGAAGCTTTCTTT. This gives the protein CAWRTGETAEAFF.

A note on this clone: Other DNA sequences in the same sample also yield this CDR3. In DNA form, the CDR3 reads TGTGCCTGGAGTGTGAGGATACGGGAGACCCAGTACTTC. It is translated as CAWSVRIRETQYF. This sequence joins TRBV30 and TRBJ2-5; D is uncertain. V gave up 0 bases and J gave up 5 bases, with 10 bases separating them. The CDR3 sequence is 13 residues long. Germline V gene lookup returns CDR1 GTSNPN and CDR2 SVGIG (reference sequence).